Sequencing of this T cell receptor (beta chain) was carried out in a study of T cell responses to AZD1222 COVID-19 vaccine. Overall study findings and caveats: Within unmutated variant regions lay the reported targets of nearly half of spike-specific TCRs. Only a handful of AZD1222 recipients tested seropositive at baseline. An increase in Spike-specific TCR breadth and depth was observed after two AZD1222 doses.

CDR1 and CDR2 from the germline V gene are LNHDA and SQIVND (reference sequence). The germline V and J ends were trimmed by 3 bases and 2 bases, with 14 bases remaining between them. The CDR3 has 17 amino acids. TCRdb's copy holds only in-frame clones and misses some; the assay was immunoSEQ multiplex PCR. Of 100,000 to 150,000 clones listed, 87% are singletons. A note on this clone: Its antigen is still unknown.

The sample in question was peripheral blood, obtained on day 0 of AZD1222 vaccination. The chain joins TRBV19 to TRBJ2-6, with D perhaps matching TRBD1 (5 bases). This sequence originates from an adult in good health. The CDR3 loop is CASSMGTGRAGANVLTF. The CDR3 DNA follows: TGTGCCAGTAGTATGGGAACAGGCAGAGCTGGGGCCAACGTCCTGACTTTC.